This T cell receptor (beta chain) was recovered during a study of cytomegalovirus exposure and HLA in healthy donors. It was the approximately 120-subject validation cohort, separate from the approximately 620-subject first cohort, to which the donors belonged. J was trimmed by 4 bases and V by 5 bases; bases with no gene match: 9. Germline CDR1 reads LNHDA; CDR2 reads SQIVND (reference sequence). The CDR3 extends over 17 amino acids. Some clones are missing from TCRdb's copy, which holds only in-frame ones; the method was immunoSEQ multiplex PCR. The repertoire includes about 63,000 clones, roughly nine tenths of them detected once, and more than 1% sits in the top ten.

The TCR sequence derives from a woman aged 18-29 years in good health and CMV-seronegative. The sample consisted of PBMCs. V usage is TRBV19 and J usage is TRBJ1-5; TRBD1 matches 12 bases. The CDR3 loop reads CASSLLSGQGANQPQHF. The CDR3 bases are TGTGCCAGTAGTCTCCTTTCGGGACAGGGGGCGAATCAGCCCCAGCATTTT.